The sequence of this TCR beta chain was determined in a study of blood T cell repertoires in COVID-19. The overall study: Some COVID-19 samples were acute and others convalescent; all came from the United States, Italy and Spain.

Sequencing was performed with immunoSEQ multiplex PCR; in TCRdb, only in-frame clones are kept and a portion is missing. The sample holds 200,000 to 250,000 clones; approximately 80% are singletons and the top ten take less than 8%. In its sample, this clone was seen many times. The V gene end was trimmed by 5 bases and the J gene end by 5 bases; junction bases not matched to a gene: 8. This CDR3 comprises 14 residues. Germline V gene data show CDR1 as MNHEY and CDR2 as SVGAGI. The chain couples TRBV6-5 to TRBJ1-2; 7 positions match TRBD1. The receptor comes from a woman in her 50s with acute or convalescent COVID-19. Sequenced input: peripheral blood. The CDR3 sequence: CASSPGGVGYGYTF. CDR3 DNA sequence: TGTGCCAGCAGTCCAGGGGGAGTGGGGTATGGCTACACCTTC.